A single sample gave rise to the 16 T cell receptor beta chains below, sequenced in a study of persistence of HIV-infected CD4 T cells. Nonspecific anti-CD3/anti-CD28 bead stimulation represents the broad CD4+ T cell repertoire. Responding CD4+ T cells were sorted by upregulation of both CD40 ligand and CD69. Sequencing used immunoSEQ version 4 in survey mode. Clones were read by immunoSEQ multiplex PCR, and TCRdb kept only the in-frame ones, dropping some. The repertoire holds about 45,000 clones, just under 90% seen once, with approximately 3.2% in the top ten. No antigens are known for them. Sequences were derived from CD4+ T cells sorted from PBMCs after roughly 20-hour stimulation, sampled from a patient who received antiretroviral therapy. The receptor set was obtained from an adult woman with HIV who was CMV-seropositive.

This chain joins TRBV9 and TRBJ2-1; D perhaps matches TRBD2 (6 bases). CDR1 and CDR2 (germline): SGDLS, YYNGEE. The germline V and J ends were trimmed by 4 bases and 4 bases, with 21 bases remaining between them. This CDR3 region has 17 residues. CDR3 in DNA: TGTGCCAGCAGCTCCCGGGACTCCCAGTGGGCTTACAATGAGCAGTTCTTC. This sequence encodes CASSSRDSQWAYNEQFF.

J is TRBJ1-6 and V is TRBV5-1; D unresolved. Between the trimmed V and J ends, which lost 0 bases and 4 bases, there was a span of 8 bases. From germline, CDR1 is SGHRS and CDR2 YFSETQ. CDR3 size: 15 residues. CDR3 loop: CASSLAPDYNSPLHF. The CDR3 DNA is TGCGCCAGCAGCTTGGCCCCAGATTATAATTCACCCCTCCACTTT.

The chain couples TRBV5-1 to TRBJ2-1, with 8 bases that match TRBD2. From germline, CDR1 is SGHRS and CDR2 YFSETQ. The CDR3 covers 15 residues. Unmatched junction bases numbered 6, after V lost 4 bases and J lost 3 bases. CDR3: CASSPGGTSYNEQFF. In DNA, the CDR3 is TGCGCCAGCAGCCCCGGAGGGACTAGCTACAATGAGCAGTTCTTC. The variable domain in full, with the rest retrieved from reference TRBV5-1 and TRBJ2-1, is KAGVTQTPRYLIKTRGQQVTLSCSPISGHRSVSWYQQTPGQGLQFLFEYFSETQRNKGNFPGRFSGRQFSNSRSEMNVSTLELGDSALYLCASSPGGTSYNEQFFGPGTRLTVL.

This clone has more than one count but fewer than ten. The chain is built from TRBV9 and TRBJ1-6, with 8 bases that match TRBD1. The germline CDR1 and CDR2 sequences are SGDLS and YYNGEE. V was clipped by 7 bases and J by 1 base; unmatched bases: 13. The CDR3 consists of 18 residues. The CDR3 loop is CASGTTGGEGSYNSPLHF. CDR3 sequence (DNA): TGTGCCAGCGGAACCACAGGGGGAGAGGGATCCTATAATTCACCCCTCCACTTT.

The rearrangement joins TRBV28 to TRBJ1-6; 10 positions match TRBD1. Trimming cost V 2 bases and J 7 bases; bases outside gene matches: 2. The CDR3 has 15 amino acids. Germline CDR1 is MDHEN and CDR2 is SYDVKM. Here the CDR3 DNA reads TGTGCCAGCAGTTTAGGGGACAGGGGAAATTCACCCCTCCACTTT. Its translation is CASSLGDRGNSPLHF.

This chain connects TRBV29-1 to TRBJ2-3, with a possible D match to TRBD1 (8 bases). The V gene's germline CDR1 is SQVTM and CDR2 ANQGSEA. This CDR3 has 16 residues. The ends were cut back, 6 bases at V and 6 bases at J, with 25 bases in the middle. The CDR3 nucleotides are TGCAGCGTCGCCGGGACAGGCCGCAGGGGGGGGGATACGCAGTATTTT. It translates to CSVAGTGRRGGDTQYF.

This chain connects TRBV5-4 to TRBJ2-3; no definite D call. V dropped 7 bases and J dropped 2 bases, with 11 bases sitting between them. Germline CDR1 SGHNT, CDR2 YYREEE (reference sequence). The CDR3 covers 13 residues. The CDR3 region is CASAVLDTDTQYF. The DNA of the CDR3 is TGTGCCAGCGCCGTTCTAGACACAGATACGCAGTATTTT.

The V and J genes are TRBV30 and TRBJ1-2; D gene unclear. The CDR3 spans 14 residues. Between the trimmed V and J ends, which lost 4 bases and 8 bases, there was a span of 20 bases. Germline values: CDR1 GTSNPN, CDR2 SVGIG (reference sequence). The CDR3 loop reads CAWNRIGAPGGYTF. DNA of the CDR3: TGTGCCTGGAATCGAATAGGTGCGCCGGGGGGCTACACCTTC.

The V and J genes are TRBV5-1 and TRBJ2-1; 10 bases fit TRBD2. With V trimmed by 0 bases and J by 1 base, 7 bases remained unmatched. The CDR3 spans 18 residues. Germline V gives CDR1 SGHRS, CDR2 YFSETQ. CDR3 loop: CASSLEGGSGRSYNEQFF. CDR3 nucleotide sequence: TGCGCCAGCAGCTTGGAAGGCGGTAGCGGGAGGTCCTACAATGAGCAGTTCTTC.

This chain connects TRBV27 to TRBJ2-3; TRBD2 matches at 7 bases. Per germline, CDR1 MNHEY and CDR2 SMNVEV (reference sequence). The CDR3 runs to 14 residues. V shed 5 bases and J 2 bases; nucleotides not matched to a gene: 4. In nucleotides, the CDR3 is TGTGCCAGCAGTAGGCTAGCGGCCACAGATACGCAGTATTTT. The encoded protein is CASSRLAATDTQYF.

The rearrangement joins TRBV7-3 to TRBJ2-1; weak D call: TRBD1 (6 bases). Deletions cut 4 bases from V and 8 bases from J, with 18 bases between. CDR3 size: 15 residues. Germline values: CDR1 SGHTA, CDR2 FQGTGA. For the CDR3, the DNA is TGTGCCAGCAGCTCCCAGACTGGACAGTACGATGAGCAGTTCTTC. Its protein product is CASSSQTGQYDEQFF.

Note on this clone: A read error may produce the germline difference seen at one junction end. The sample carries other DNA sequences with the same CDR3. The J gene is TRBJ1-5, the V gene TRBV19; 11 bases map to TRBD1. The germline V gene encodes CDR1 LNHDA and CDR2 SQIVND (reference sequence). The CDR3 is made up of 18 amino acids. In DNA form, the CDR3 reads TGTGCCAGTAACCTGGACAGGGGGCAAAGTGGAAACAATCAGCCTCAGCATTTT. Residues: CASNLDRGQSGNNQPQHF.

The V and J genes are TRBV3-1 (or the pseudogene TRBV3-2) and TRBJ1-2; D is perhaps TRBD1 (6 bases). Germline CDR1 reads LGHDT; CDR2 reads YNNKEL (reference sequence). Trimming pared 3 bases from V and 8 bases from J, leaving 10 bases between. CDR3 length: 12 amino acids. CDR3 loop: CASSQGAGGYTF. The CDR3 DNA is TGTGCCAGCAGCCAGGGGGCTGGGGGCTACACCTTC.

In nucleotides, the CDR3 is TGTGCCAGCAGCCGAATGCCCCCGGGACAGGGCTACAATGAGCAGTTCTTC. It is translated as CASSRMPPGQGYNEQFF. V and J are TRBV7-6 and TRBJ2-1; 9 bases map to TRBD1. J was trimmed by 3 bases and V by 5 bases; bases with no gene match: 11. Germline CDR1 is SGHVS and CDR2 is FNYEAQ. The CDR3 is made up of 17 amino acids.

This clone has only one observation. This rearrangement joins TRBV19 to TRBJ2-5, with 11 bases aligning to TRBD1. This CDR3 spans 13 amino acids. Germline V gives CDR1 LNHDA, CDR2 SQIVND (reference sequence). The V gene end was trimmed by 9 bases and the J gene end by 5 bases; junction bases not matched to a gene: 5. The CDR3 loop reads CASRTGGVETQYF. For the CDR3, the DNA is TGTGCCAGCCGGACAGGGGGCGTCGAGACCCAGTACTTC. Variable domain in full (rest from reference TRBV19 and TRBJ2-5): DGGITQSPKYLFRKEGQNVTLSCEQNLNHDAMYWYRQDPGQGLRLIYYSQIVNDFQKGDIAEGYSVSREKKESFPLTVTSAQKNPTAFYLCASRTGGVETQYFGPGTRLLVL.

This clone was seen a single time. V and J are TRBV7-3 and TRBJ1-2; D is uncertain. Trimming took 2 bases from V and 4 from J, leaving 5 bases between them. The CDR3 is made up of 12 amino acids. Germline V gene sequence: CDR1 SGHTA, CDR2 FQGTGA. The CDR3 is CASSLLGYGYTF. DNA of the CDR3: TGTGCCAGCAGCTTACTTGGCTATGGCTACACCTTC.